Presented here are 29 T cell receptor beta chains from one specimen sequenced in a study of Ad26.COV2.S vaccination and SARS-CoV-2 variants. Treatment defined: around 19 received Ad26.COV2.S at low or high dose, single or two shots; about 5 received placebo; per-sample allocation not given. Sampling was performed 63 days after the first vaccine or placebo injection. The method was immunoSEQ multiplex PCR; TCRdb's version includes in-frame clones alone and lacks a portion of them. Of more than 400,000 clones listed, approximately 90% were seen once; the top ten hold less than 2%. The specimen comprised peripheral blood, sampled in a trial of Ad26.COV2.S vaccine versus placebo. The receptor set was obtained from a person aged 18-60 years who received the Ad26.COV2.S COVID-19 vaccine or a placebo.

The chain has TRBV7-9 and TRBJ2-2; unclear D gene. This CDR3 is built from 15 residues. V was shortened by 3 bases and J by 0 bases, with 8 bases between the two germline ends. The germline CDR1 and CDR2 sequences are SEHNR and FQNEAQ (reference sequence). CDR3 sequence reads: CASSFARANTGELFF. Here the CDR3 DNA reads TGTGCCAGCAGCTTTGCCAGAGCGAACACCGGGGAGCTGTTTTTT.

V usage is TRBV10-2 and J usage is TRBJ2-7; 9 bases map to TRBD2. The ends lost 8 bases at V and 4 bases at J; junction bases unmatched: 15. The CDR3 consists of 16 residues. Germline V gene data show CDR1 as WSHSY and CDR2 as SAAADI. The CDR3 sequence is CASHPPLSGGRYEQYF. The CDR3 nucleotides are TGCGCCAGCCACCCGCCACTAAGCGGGGGGCGGTACGAGCAGTACTTC.

V usage is TRBV5-4 and J usage is TRBJ1-5; the match to TRBD1 covers 7 bases. The CDR3 is 17 amino acids. The trim removed 4 bases at V and 6 bases at J, leaving 16 bases unmatched. Germline assignment: CDR1 SGHNT and CDR2 YYREEE (reference sequence). DNA for the CDR3: TGTGCCAGCAGCATAACCACAAACAGGGGTATTGGTCAGCCCCAGCATTTT. This translates into CASSITTNRGIGQPQHF.

V and J are TRBV5-6 and TRBJ1-1; D might be TRBD1 (5 bases). V dropped 2 bases and J dropped 2 bases, with 10 bases sitting between them. The CDR3 runs to 14 residues. Per the germline V gene, CDR1 is SGHDT and CDR2 is YYEEEE. This CDR3 reads CASSLAGTNTEAFF. The CDR3 nucleotides read TGTGCCAGCAGCTTAGCGGGGACCAACACTGAAGCTTTCTTT. The full variable domain, in which reference TRBV5-6 and TRBJ1-1 provide the parts outside the CDR3, is DAGVTQSPTHLIKTRGQQVTLRCSPKSGHDTVSWYQQALGQGPQFIFQYYEEEERQRGNFPDRFSGHQFPNYSSELNVNALLLGDSALYLCASSLAGTNTEAFFGQGTRLTVV.

The chain links TRBV25-1 to TRBJ1-3; TRBD1 agrees at 7 bases. Trimming took 5 bases from V and 1 from J; bases not matched to a gene: 5. CDR3 length: 15 amino acids. Germline V CDR1 and CDR2: MGHDK, SYGVNS. CDR3 in DNA: TGTGCCAGCAGTCGGCCAGGGGGGTCTGGAAACACCATATATTTT. Encoded protein: CASSRPGGSGNTIYF. Supplemented by reference TRBV25-1 and TRBJ1-3, the full variable domain reads EADIYQTPRYLVIGTGKKITLECSQTMGHDKMYWYQQDPGMELHLIHYSYGVNSTEKGDLSSESTVSRIRTEHFPLTLESARPSHTSQYLCASSRPGGSGNTIYFGEGSWLTVV.

The chain carries TRBV7-9 and TRBJ1-1; no clear D. From germline, CDR1 is SEHNR and CDR2 FQNEAQ (reference sequence). The CDR3 consists of 15 residues. V lost 4 bases to trimming and J lost 1 base, with 13 bases between them. The CDR3 bases are TGTGCCAGCAGCTCCCACGCCACCGGGAACACTGAAGCTTTCTTT. It yields the protein CASSSHATGNTEAFF.

This chain uses TRBV7-8 with TRBJ2-3; D remains unclear. The germline CDR1 and CDR2 sequences are SGHVS and FQNEAQ. The CDR3 is 15 amino acids. Trimming took 2 bases from V and 0 from J, leaving 9 bases between them. The CDR3 here is CASSLKVGSTDTQYF. CDR3 bases: TGTGCCAGCAGCTTAAAGGTTGGCAGCACAGATACGCAGTATTTT.

This clone appeared a single time. The DNA of the CDR3 is TGTGCCAGCAGTTATGGACAGGGGGCATATCCCGGGGAGCTGTTTTTT. Translation: CASSYGQGAYPGELFF. This rearrangement joins TRBV6-6 to TRBJ2-2, with 11 bases fitting TRBD1. Losses at the gene ends were 3 bases for V and 6 bases for J; bases not matched to a gene: 6. The CDR3 totals 16 residues. From germline, CDR1 is MNHNY and CDR2 SVGAGI (reference sequence).

The chain has TRBV7-9 and TRBJ1-2, with 8 positions matching TRBD1. Trimming at V came to 5 bases and at J to 2 bases, leaving 10 bases not matched to a gene. The CDR3 extends over 16 amino acids. Germline values: CDR1 SEHNR, CDR2 FQNEAQ (reference sequence). In nucleotides, the CDR3 is TGTGCCAGCAGCCCAGATACAGGGGGGATAAACTATGGCTACACCTTC. This encodes CASSPDTGGINYGYTF.

The count of this clone is one. This rearrangement joins TRBV11-2 to TRBJ2-7; no definite D call. This CDR3 region has 13 residues. CDR1 is SGHAT and CDR2 is FQNNGV in the germline V gene. Trimming stripped 1 base from V and 2 bases from J, with 6 bases between. CDR3 bases: TGTGCCAGCAGCTTAGGTCAGACCTACGAGCAGTACTTC. Its translation is CASSLGQTYEQYF.

The chain is built from TRBV19 and TRBJ1-1; D call uncertain. CDR1 is LNHDA, CDR2 SQIVND, per germline (reference sequence). Trimming left V 7 bases short and J 0 bases short, with 15 bases between. The CDR3 covers 15 residues. The CDR3: CASNQRSHLNTEAFF. The CDR3 DNA reads as TGTGCCAGTAACCAAAGGTCCCATTTGAACACTGAAGCTTTCTTT.

V is TRBV21-1 and J is TRBJ2-1; the D call in the table, TRBD1, was not verified against the DNA. TRBV21-1 is marked as a pseudogene. The CDR3 loop spans 19 amino acids. The CDR3 here is CASSKALSPWTGPRNEQFF. CDR3 bases: TGTGCCAGCAGCAAAGCGCTTTCTCCTTGGACAGGGCCAAGGAATGAGCAGTTCTTC.

This chain links TRBV27 with TRBJ2-3, with D tentatively TRBD1 or TRBD2 (5 bases each). Trimming removed 3 bases at V and 4 bases at J, with 11 bases between. This CDR3 has 14 amino acids. CDR1 is MNHEY, CDR2 SMNVEV, per germline (reference sequence). CDR3 sequence (DNA): TGTGCCAGCAGTTTGGGGACCCTCGCAGATACGCAGTATTTT. Its translation: CASSLGTLADTQYF.

The chain carries TRBV7-6 and TRBJ2-5; possible D gene TRBD1, 6 bases. The CDR3 has 16 amino acids. CDR1 and CDR2 from the germline V gene are SGHVS and FNYEAQ. V shed 5 bases and J shed 5 bases, with 21 bases lying between them. DNA of the CDR3: TGTGCCAGCAGCCTGAAGACAGGACGGGCCGGGGAGACCCAGTACTTC. Translating gives CASSLKTGRAGETQYF.

The rearrangement links TRBV30 to TRBJ1-2; D may be TRBD1 (5 bases). Germline CDR1 reads GTSNPN; CDR2 reads SVGIG (reference sequence). This CDR3 is built from 15 residues. Trimming stripped 5 bases from V and 0 bases from J, with 16 bases between. The CDR3 protein is CAWVPVTGPNYGYTF. Written as DNA, the CDR3 is TGTGCCTGGGTCCCGGTTACAGGCCCTAACTATGGCTACACCTTC.

The chain uses TRBV27 and TRBJ1-2; TRBD1 might be the D (6 bases). Germline V CDR1 and CDR2: MNHEY, SMNVEV (reference sequence). Trimming cost V 2 bases and J 4 bases, with 11 bases left between them. CDR3 length equals 14 residues. Here the CDR3 reads CASSLGGSSYGYTF. As DNA, the CDR3 is TGTGCCAGCAGTTTAGGGGGCTCTTCCTATGGCTACACCTTC.

Only one count was recorded for this clone. The J gene is TRBJ2-7, the V gene TRBV7-9, with D unresolved. V gave up 3 bases and J gave up 0 bases, with 15 bases separating them. From germline, CDR1 is SEHNR and CDR2 FQNEAQ (reference sequence). CDR3 length: 16 amino acids. The CDR3 region is CASSFYSLLSSYEQYF. Written as DNA, the CDR3 is TGTGCCAGCAGCTTTTACAGCCTACTATCCTCCTACGAGCAGTACTTC.

The V gene is TRBV4-3, the J gene TRBJ2-3; TRBD2 agrees at 9 bases. V lost 0 bases, J lost 2 bases, and 12 bases stayed unmatched. This CDR3 is built from 19 residues. Germline V gene lookup returns CDR1 LGHNA and CDR2 YSLEER. The CDR3 loop is CASSQESVRAGGLTDTQYF. The CDR3 coding sequence is TGCGCCAGCAGCCAAGAAAGCGTACGAGCGGGGGGCCTCACAGATACGCAGTATTTT.

The chain is built from TRBV3-1 (or the pseudogene TRBV3-2) and TRBJ2-5; D unresolved. Germline CDR1 and CDR2: LGHDT and YNNKEL (reference sequence). V shed 1 base and J shed 4 bases, with 4 bases lying between them. The CDR3 has 12 amino acids. The CDR3 is CASSQGAETQYF. The CDR3 DNA is TGTGCCAGCAGCCAAGGCGCAGAGACCCAGTACTTC.

The V and J genes are TRBV9 and TRBJ2-1; D is tentatively TRBD1 or TRBD2 (5 bases each). The CDR3 is 16 amino acids. CDR1 is SGDLS, CDR2 YYNGEE, per germline. The V end lost 4 bases, the J end lost 0 bases, and 14 bases lay between the germline ends. As DNA, the CDR3 is TGTGCCAGCAGCCCAGGGAGCGGTAGCTCCTACAATGAGCAGTTCTTC. It codes for CASSPGSGSSYNEQFF.

The rearrangement joins TRBV25-1 to TRBJ1-1, with D perhaps TRBD1 (5 bases). Germline CDR1 reads MGHDK; CDR2 reads SYGVNS. Trimming removed 1 base from V and 1 base from J, with 10 bases in between. The CDR3 contains 15 residues. The DNA of the CDR3 is TGTGCCAGCAGTGAATCTCGGGGCGAGAACACTGAAGCTTTCTTT. Translating gives CASSESRGENTEAFF.

The rearrangement links TRBV4-3 to TRBJ1-4; TRBD1 is a possible D gene (5 bases). Germline V gene data show CDR1 as LGHNA and CDR2 as YSLEER. Trimming took 3 bases from V and 0 from J, leaving 14 bases between them. CDR3 length: 17 amino acids. CDR3 sequence reads: CASSHSGGTATNEKLFF. CDR3 in DNA: TGCGCCAGCAGCCATTCCGGGGGGACCGCAACTAATGAAAAACTGTTTTTT.

The rearrangement joins TRBV7-9 to TRBJ2-5, with D possibly matching TRBD2 (7 bases). CDR1 is SEHNR, CDR2 FQNEAQ, per germline (reference sequence). The germline V and J ends were trimmed by 5 bases and 3 bases, with 16 bases remaining between them. This CDR3 has 15 amino acids. The CDR3 DNA reads as TGTGCCAGCAGCGCGTTTACGGGGGGCGAAGAGACCCAGTACTTC. Translating gives CASSAFTGGEETQYF.

The chain has TRBV5-6 and TRBJ1-5, with D maybe TRBD1 (6 bases). Trimming left V 4 bases short and J 4 bases short, with 15 bases between. CDR3 size: 15 residues. Germline CDR1 is SGHDT and CDR2 is YYEEEE. The CDR3 nucleotides are TGTGCCAGCAGCCCCAGGGCAACAGGGAATCAGCCCCAGCATTTT. It is translated as CASSPRATGNQPQHF.

This chain connects TRBV6-5 to TRBJ2-1; unclear D gene. V was pared by 5 bases and J by 7 bases, with 15 bases between. CDR3 size: 14 residues. Germline values: CDR1 MNHEY, CDR2 SVGAGI. The CDR3 DNA follows: TGTGCCAGCAGTCTCGGCTGGAAACTGAATGAGCAGTTCTTC. Protein: CASSLGWKLNEQFF.

This chain connects TRBV7-9 to TRBJ2-7, with TRBD1 matching over 7 bases. This CDR3 contains 14 residues. The ends lost 5 bases at V and 6 bases at J; junction bases unmatched: 10. Germline V gene lookup returns CDR1 SEHNR and CDR2 FQNEAQ (reference sequence). CDR3 nucleotides: TGTGCCAGCAGCCCATCGACAGGGATCGGCGAGCAGTACTTC. Translation: CASSPSTGIGEQYF. The whole variable domain, remainder taken from reference TRBV7-9 and TRBJ2-7, is DTGVSQNPRHKITKRGQNVTFRCDPISEHNRLYWYRQTLGQGPEFLTYFQNEAQLEKSRLLSDRFSAERPKGSFSTLEIQRTEQGDSAMYLCASSPSTGIGEQYFGPGTRLTVT.

The genes are TRBV7-2 and TRBJ2-2, with 7 bases fitting TRBD1. The germline V gene encodes CDR1 SGHTA and CDR2 FQGNSA. This CDR3 has 15 residues. V lost 1 base, J lost 5 bases, and 4 bases stayed unmatched. In DNA, the CDR3 is TGTGCCAGCAGCTTAGTCCCACAGGGGACCGGGGAGCTGTTTTTT. It is translated as CASSLVPQGTGELFF.

V is TRBV13 and J is TRBJ2-3, with TRBD2 identical over 10 bases. The V segment lost 5 bases and the J segment 2 bases; nucleotides outside the gene matches: 7. The CDR3 is 16 residues long. From germline, CDR1 is PRHDT and CDR2 FYEKMQ (reference sequence). The CDR3 nucleotides are TGTGCCAGCAGCCTAGTAGCGGGGGGCGCCACAGATACGCAGTATTTT. This encodes CASSLVAGGATDTQYF.

The V and J genes are TRBV7-9 and TRBJ1-1; D not certain. This CDR3 region has 17 residues. Germline V gene data show CDR1 as SEHNR and CDR2 as FQNEAQ (reference sequence). The V gene lost 5 bases and the J gene lost 1 base, with 20 bases spanning the gap. CDR3 DNA: TGTGCCAGCAGCCCGCATTCGGAGTGGAGGGAGAACACTGAAGCTTTCTTT. Its protein is CASSPHSEWRENTEAFF. Based on the CDR3 plus reference TRBV7-9 and TRBJ1-1, the full variable domain is DTGVSQNPRHKITKRGQNVTFRCDPISEHNRLYWYRQTLGQGPEFLTYFQNEAQLEKSRLLSDRFSAERPKGSFSTLEIQRTEQGDSAMYLCASSPHSEWRENTEAFFGQGTRLTVV.